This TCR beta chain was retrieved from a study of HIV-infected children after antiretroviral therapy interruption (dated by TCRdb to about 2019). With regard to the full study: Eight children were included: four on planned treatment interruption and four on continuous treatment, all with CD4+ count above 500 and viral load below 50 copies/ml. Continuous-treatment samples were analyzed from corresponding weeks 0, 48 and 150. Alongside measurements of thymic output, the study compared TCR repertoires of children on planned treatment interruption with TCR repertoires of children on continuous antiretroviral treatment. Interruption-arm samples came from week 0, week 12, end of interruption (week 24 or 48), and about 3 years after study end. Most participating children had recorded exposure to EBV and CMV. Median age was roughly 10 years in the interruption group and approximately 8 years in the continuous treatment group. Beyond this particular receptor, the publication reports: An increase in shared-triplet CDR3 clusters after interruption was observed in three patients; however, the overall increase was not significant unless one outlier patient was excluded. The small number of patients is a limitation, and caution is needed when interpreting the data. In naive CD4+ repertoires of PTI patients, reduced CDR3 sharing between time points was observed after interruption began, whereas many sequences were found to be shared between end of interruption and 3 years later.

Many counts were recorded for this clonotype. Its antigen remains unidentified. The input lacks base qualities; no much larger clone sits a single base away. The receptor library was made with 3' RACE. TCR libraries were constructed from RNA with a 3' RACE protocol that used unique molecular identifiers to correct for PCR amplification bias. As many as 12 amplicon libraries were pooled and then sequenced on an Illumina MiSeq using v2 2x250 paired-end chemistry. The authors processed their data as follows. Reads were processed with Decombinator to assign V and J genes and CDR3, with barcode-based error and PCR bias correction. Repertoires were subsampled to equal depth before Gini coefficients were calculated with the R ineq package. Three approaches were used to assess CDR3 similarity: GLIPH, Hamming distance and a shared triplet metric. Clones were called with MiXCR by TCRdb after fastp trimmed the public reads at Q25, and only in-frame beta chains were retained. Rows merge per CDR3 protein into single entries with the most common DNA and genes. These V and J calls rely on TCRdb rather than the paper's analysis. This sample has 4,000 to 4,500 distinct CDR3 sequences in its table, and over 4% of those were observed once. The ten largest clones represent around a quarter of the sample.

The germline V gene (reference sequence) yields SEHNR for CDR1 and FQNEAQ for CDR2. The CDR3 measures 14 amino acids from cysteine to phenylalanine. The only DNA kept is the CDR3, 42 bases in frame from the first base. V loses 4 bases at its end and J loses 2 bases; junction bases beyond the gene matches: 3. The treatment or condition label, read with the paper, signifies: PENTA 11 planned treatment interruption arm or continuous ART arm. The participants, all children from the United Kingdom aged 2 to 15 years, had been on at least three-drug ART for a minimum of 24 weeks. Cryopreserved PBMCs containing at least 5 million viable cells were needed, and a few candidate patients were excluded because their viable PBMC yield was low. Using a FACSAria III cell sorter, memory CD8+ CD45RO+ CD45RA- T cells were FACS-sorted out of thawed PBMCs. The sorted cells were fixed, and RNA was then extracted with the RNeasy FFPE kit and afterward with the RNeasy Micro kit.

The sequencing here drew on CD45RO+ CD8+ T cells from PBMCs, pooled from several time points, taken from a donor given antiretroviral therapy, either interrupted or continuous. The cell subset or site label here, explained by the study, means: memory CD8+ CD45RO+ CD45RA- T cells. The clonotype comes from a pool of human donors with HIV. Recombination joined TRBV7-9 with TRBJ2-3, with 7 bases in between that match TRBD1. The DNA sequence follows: TGTGCCAGCAGCTCCGACAGGGACACAGATACGCAGTATTTT. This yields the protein CASSSDRDTDTQYF.